One T cell receptor (beta chain) is described in this entry. Scientists amplified the TCR beta CDR3 regions from RNA transcripts. An initial RT-PCR round employing HTBI primers preceded a second-round multiplex PCR. Each CDR3 protein is one row after TCRdb ran MiXCR on the multiplex PCR reads. The top ten hold around 10% of the sample, which has some 1.1 million distinct CDR3 sequences, less than 45% seen once. The sample is drawn from a study of Graves' ophthalmopathy and Graves' hyperthyroidism. Germline V gene data show CDR1 as ENHRY and CDR2 as SYGVKD. The CDR3 totals 16 residues. J gave up 2 bases and V 10 bases, and 8 bases lay outside the gene matches.

The sample was peripheral blood or thyroid tissue (not recorded which). The genes are TRBV10-3 and TRBJ2-7, with 16 bases fitting TRBD2. The receptor was isolated from an adult man with Graves' hyperthyroidism. The CDR3 here is CASGGTSGRGTYEQYF. As DNA, the CDR3 is TGTGCCAGCGGAGGGACTAGCGGGAGGGGGACCTACGAGCAGTACTTC.